The 16 T cell receptor beta chains listed next were all sequenced from one sample in a study of neoadjuvant anti-PD-1 for oral cavity cancer. Data came from immunoSEQ multiplex PCR; TCRdb stores just in-frame clones and leaves some out. The top ten clones hold 4% to 5% of a sample with tens of thousands of clones, 60% to 80% of them seen once. Time point: after neoadjuvant nivolumab, at surgical resection. The material was PBMCs, obtained after nivolumab (anti-PD-1) treatment. Every receptor here comes from a person aged 35 to 85 with oral cavity squamous cell carcinoma.

The chain joins TRBV29-1 to TRBJ1-5, with D uncertain. This CDR3 is built from 13 residues. The germline V gene has CDR1 SQVTM and CDR2 ANQGSEA. V lost 5 bases and J 4 bases, leaving 12 bases between the germline ends. The CDR3 region has the DNA TGCAGCGTTCGGGCCGGAGGAAATCAGCCCCAGCATTTT. It codes for CSVRAGGNQPQHF. Together with reference TRBV29-1 and TRBJ1-5, the CDR3 gives the full variable domain: SAVISQKPSRDICQRGTSLTIQCQVDSQVTMMFWYRQQPGQSLTLIATANQGSEATYESGFVIDKFPISRPNLTFSTLTVSNMSPEDSSIYLCSVRAGGNQPQHFGDGTRLSIL.

The chain uses TRBV2 and TRBJ1-5; D is uncertain. V lost 6 bases to trimming and J lost 0 bases, with 21 bases between them. The CDR3 loop spans 18 amino acids. Germline CDR1 reads SNHLY; CDR2 reads FYNNEI. The CDR3 DNA follows: TGTGCCAGCAGCGTACTTTTAGGGAGTACTTATAGCAATCAGCCCCAGCATTTT. Translation: CASSVLLGSTYSNQPQHF.

This sequence joins TRBV7-2 and TRBJ2-5; D may be TRBD2 (6 bases). The CDR3 is made up of 15 amino acids. Germline CDR1 reads SGHTA; CDR2 reads FQGNSA. Trimming left V 5 bases short and J 5 bases short, with 18 bases between. The CDR3 bases are TGTGCCAGCAGCCCCGGGACTCAATTGGGGGAGACCCAGTACTTC. It translates to CASSPGTQLGETQYF.

The J gene is TRBJ2-7, the V gene TRBV27, with 8 nucleotides matching TRBD1. From germline, CDR1 is MNHEY and CDR2 SMNVEV (reference sequence). The CDR3 runs 14 residues. With 3 bases clipped from V and 3 bases from J, the junction kept 4 bases outside the gene matches. Here the CDR3 reads CASSLPGGSYEQYF. The CDR3 DNA follows: TGTGCCAGCAGTTTGCCAGGGGGCAGCTACGAGCAGTACTTC.

This clone has ten or more counts. The rearrangement joins TRBV19 to TRBJ1-5; D is unresolved. V shed 9 bases and J shed 1 base, with 10 bases lying between them. From germline, CDR1 is LNHDA and CDR2 SQIVND (reference sequence). The CDR3 length is 13 residues. In DNA, the CDR3 is TGTGCCAGCGGCCCTAGGAGCAATCAGCCCCAGCATTTT. Protein: CASGPRSNQPQHF.

The J gene is TRBJ2-3, the V gene TRBV9; D may match TRBD1 or TRBD2 (6 bases each). Germline CDR1 SGDLS, CDR2 YYNGEE. Trimming took off 3 bases at V and 3 bases at J, with 17 bases between the two ends. The CDR3 spans 16 residues. This CDR3 reads CASSEGGGRGTDTQYF. CDR3 sequence (DNA): TGTGCCAGCAGCGAGGGGGGTGGCCGAGGTACAGATACGCAGTATTTT.

The rearrangement uses TRBV19 and TRBJ2-2, with D perhaps matching TRBD1 or TRBD2 (6 bases each). The germline V and J ends were trimmed by 10 bases and 0 bases, with 12 bases remaining between them. Germline CDR1 LNHDA, CDR2 SQIVND (reference sequence). The CDR3 is 14 amino acids. CDR3 coding DNA: TGTGCCACCAGGGGACTGGCGAACACCGGGGAGCTGTTTTTT. It yields the protein CATRGLANTGELFF.

With regard to this clone: The junction shows a germline mismatch at one end, possibly a read error. V is TRBV5-4 and J is TRBJ1-1; possible D gene TRBD1, 5 bases. This CDR3 has 14 residues. The germline CDR1 and CDR2 sequences are SGHNT and YYREEE (reference sequence). CDR3 protein: CASSLDQGRAEAFF. CDR3 in DNA: TGTGCCAGCAGTTTGGACCAGGGACGGGCTGAAGCTTTCTTT.

The chain uses TRBV5-1 and TRBJ1-3; D may be TRBD1 (6 bases). The CDR3 sequence is 14 residues long. Trimming took 7 bases from V and 0 from J, leaving 11 bases between them. Germline CDR1 is SGHRS and CDR2 is YFSETQ. The CDR3 DNA reads TGCGCCAGCGGCACAGGGAACTCTGGAAACACCATATATTTT. It codes for CASGTGNSGNTIYF.

This sequence joins TRBV7-2 and TRBJ2-3; D unresolved. V lost 5 bases and J lost 7, with 19 bases in between. Germline V CDR1 and CDR2: SGHTA, FQGNSA. The CDR3 is made up of 15 amino acids. The CDR3 reads CASSPQTLRANTQYF. CDR3 in DNA: TGTGCCAGCAGCCCTCAGACTTTACGTGCTAATACGCAGTATTTT.

This sequence joins TRBV7-8 and TRBJ1-5; 8 nucleotides line up with TRBD1. V trimming: 5 bases; J trimming: 1 base; junction bases outside the gene matches: 4. CDR1 is SGHVS, CDR2 FQNEAQ, per germline. This CDR3 has 15 residues. The CDR3 is CASSLRTGSNQPQHF. CDR3 DNA sequence: TGTGCCAGCAGCCTTCGGACAGGGAGCAATCAGCCCCAGCATTTT.

The chain employs TRBV6-6 and TRBJ2-5; 8 bases agree with TRBD2. Germline CDR1 is MNHNY and CDR2 is SVGAGI (reference sequence). V dropped 6 bases and J dropped 3; count of bases not matched to a gene: 12. This CDR3 contains 16 residues. The CDR3 sequence: CASSRGGPGFKETQYF. The DNA of the CDR3 is TGTGCCAGCAGCCGGGGGGGCCCCGGGTTTAAAGAGACCCAGTACTTC.

This clone has just a few counts. The rearrangement links TRBV7-8 to TRBJ1-1; TRBD1 agrees at 7 bases. V lost 1 base to trimming and J lost 6 bases; unmatched junction nucleotides: 14. Germline-derived CDR1 and CDR2 are SGHVS and FQNEAQ. This CDR3 is built from 17 residues. The CDR3 spells CASSLVPSQGDGSEAFF. The CDR3 nucleotides are TGTGCCAGCAGCTTAGTACCTTCCCAGGGGGATGGTTCTGAAGCTTTCTTT.

The V call is TRBV19, the J call TRBJ2-1; D gene ambiguous. This CDR3 spans 15 amino acids. Deletions cut 2 bases from V and 5 bases from J, with 13 bases between. Germline CDR1 is LNHDA and CDR2 is SQIVND (reference sequence). CDR3 residues: CASSISFGSHNEQFF. For the CDR3, the DNA is TGTGCCAGTAGTATATCCTTCGGCAGCCACAATGAGCAGTTCTTC.

The J gene is TRBJ1-4, the V gene TRBV4-1; D gene uncertain. CDR3 size: 13 residues. Germline lookup yields CDR1 MGHRA and CDR2 YSYEKL. Trimming left V 4 bases short and J 10 bases short, with 13 bases between. CDR3 in DNA: TGCGCCAGCAGCCCAAGTAGAGTGGGAAAACTGTTTTTT. Its protein product is CASSPSRVGKLFF.

This chain links TRBV6-6 with TRBJ1-2, with D possibly matching TRBD1 (5 bases). The germline CDR1 and CDR2 sequences are MNHNY and SVGAGI (reference sequence). This CDR3 comprises 14 residues. V shed 5 bases and J shed 2 bases, with 12 bases lying between them. This chain's CDR3 is CASSQGGGNYGYTF. CDR3 sequence (DNA): TGTGCCAGCAGTCAGGGCGGCGGGAACTATGGCTACACCTTC.